The 8 T cell receptor beta chains reported below all come from one sample, sequenced in a study of OX40 agonist ivuxolimab in advanced cancers. Sequenced by immunoSEQ multiplex PCR; TCRdb stores in-frame clones only, minus some. In the table there are roughly 63,000 clones, around 86% of which are singletons. The sequencing here drew on CD4+ or CD8+ T cells sorted from blood, taken in a trial of the OX40 agonist ivuxolimab. Source of these receptors: an adult with an advanced solid tumor such as melanoma, head and neck, liver or kidney cancer.

V and J are TRBV28 and TRBJ1-1; a possible D gene is TRBD1 (5 bases). The germline V and J ends were trimmed by 5 bases and 5 bases, with 15 bases remaining between them. There are 14 residues in the CDR3. The V gene's germline CDR1 is MDHEN and CDR2 SYDVKM. CDR3 region: CASSGGHLRTEAFF. The CDR3 region has the DNA TGTGCCAGCAGTGGGGGTCACCTTAGGACTGAAGCTTTCTTT.

This chain uses TRBV2 with TRBJ2-2; D is ambiguous. CDR1 SNHLY and CDR2 FYNNEI come from the germline V gene. V lost 4 bases and J lost 1, with 10 bases in between. The length of the CDR3 is 15 residues. CDR3 amino acids: CASSVGQVNTGELFF. CDR3 DNA: TGTGCCAGCAGTGTCGGGCAGGTGAACACCGGGGAGCTGTTTTTT.

This clone was counted between two and nine times. This CDR3 is CAWSSTGNTIYF. The CDR3 nucleotides read TGTGCCTGGAGTTCCACTGGAAACACCATATATTTT. V gene TRBV30 combines with J gene TRBJ1-3; D is ambiguous. Trimming left V 2 bases short and J 2 bases short, with 4 bases between. Germline-derived CDR1 and CDR2 are GTSNPN and SVGIG (reference sequence). There are 12 residues in the CDR3.

Regarding this clone: Other DNA sequences from this sample encode an identical CDR3 as well. V usage is TRBV6-5 and J usage is TRBJ2-1; D is perhaps TRBD1 (5 bases). The ends were cut back, 4 bases at V and 4 bases at J, with 8 bases in the middle. Germline V gene data show CDR1 as MNHEY and CDR2 as SVGAGI. The CDR3 contains 13 residues. The CDR3 sequence is CASSLAGYNEQFF. DNA for the CDR3: TGTGCCAGCAGTTTGGCAGGGTACAATGAGCAGTTCTTC.

The chain links TRBV27 to TRBJ1-5; D is undetermined. V lost 6 bases, J lost 0 bases, and 18 bases lay in between. Per the germline V gene, CDR1 is MNHEY and CDR2 is SMNVEV (reference sequence). CDR3 length equals 17 residues. The CDR3 is CASSPRRQEYSNQPQHF. The CDR3 coding sequence is TGTGCCAGCAGCCCGAGAAGGCAGGAGTATAGCAATCAGCCCCAGCATTTT.

The V call is TRBV19, the J call TRBJ2-2, with 9 bases matching TRBD1. Trimming at V came to 2 bases and at J to 0 bases, leaving 4 bases not matched to a gene. Germline V CDR1 and CDR2: LNHDA, SQIVND (reference sequence). CDR3 size: 17 residues. The CDR3 reads CASSILGQGTNTGELFF. The CDR3 nucleotides are TGTGCCAGTAGTATACTTGGACAGGGGACGAACACCGGGGAGCTGTTTTTT.

V is TRBV20-1 and J is TRBJ2-2; D unclear. In germline, CDR1 is DFQATT, CDR2 SNEGSKA (reference sequence). The CDR3 length is 9 residues. Trimming pared 5 bases from V and 7 bases from J, leaving 2 bases between. The CDR3 region is CSAYGELFF. The CDR3 DNA sequence: TGCAGTGCTTACGGGGAGCTGTTTTTT.

The chain combines TRBV9 with TRBJ2-3; D uncertain. Germline CDR1 reads SGDLS; CDR2 reads YYNGEE. The V end lost 4 bases, the J end lost 6 bases, and 12 bases lay between the germline ends. The CDR3 has 13 amino acids. CDR3 coding DNA: TGTGCCAGCAGCCTAAACCGTCAGGATACGCAGTATTTT. It is translated as CASSLNRQDTQYF.